The rows below give T cell receptor beta chains drawn from one sample of a study of CD8 T cells in ankylosing spondylitis. A single record per CDR3 protein comes from TCRdb applying MiXCR to the 5' RACE reads. The profile covers 250,000 to 400,000 distinct CDR3 sequences, with more than 9% appearing a single time and around 8.4% taken by the ten largest. Input material: blood, either unsorted or a sorted T cell fraction (not recorded which). These receptors originate from a female donor with ankylosing spondylitis or in good health (not recorded which). The CDR3 runs from the conserved cysteine through the conserved F or W. The D gene is left open where the match is weak. Part of the rows lack a size; the others show once, few, many or a class for expanded clones.

D: TRBD2
V: TRBV10-3
J: TRBJ2-1
size: NA
CDR3: CAIRERGVNEQFF
DNA: TGTGCCATCAGGGAGCGGGGGGTTAATGAGCAGTTCTTC

D: NA
V: TRBV5-1
J: TRBJ2-3
size: many
CDR3: CASSAGRPSGSTDTQYF
DNA: TGCGCCAGCAGCGCCGGTCGGCCCAGCGGGAGCACAGATACGCAGTATTTT

D: NA
V: TRBV28
J: TRBJ2-5
size: few
CDR3: CASRVLGGAGETQYF
DNA: TGTGCCAGCCGCGTCTTAGGGGGAGCGGGAGAGACCCAGTACTTC

D: NA
V: TRBV14
J: TRBJ2-5
size: NA
CDR3: CASSPQGMRETQYF
DNA: TGTGCCAGCAGCCCGCAGGGAATGAGGGAGACCCAGTACTTC

D: TRBD2
V: TRBV5-4
J: TRBJ2-4
size: few
CDR3: CASSPGLAGWGAKNIQYF
DNA: TGTGCCAGCAGTCCGGGACTAGCGGGATGGGGGGCCAAAAACATTCAGTACTTC

D: TRBD1
V: TRBV18
J: TRBJ1-5
size: NA
CDR3: CASSNHGQGNQPQHF
DNA: TGTGCCAGCTCAAACCACGGACAGGGCAATCAGCCCCAGCATTTT

D: TRBD2
V: TRBV30
J: TRBJ2-1
size: many
CDR3: CAWSAGLAGGLEQFF
DNA: TGTGCCTGGAGTGCGGGACTAGCGGGAGGTTTGGAGCAGTTCTTC

D: NA
V: TRBV12-3/TRBV12-4
J: TRBJ2-1
size: NA
CDR3: CASNEYNEQFF
DNA: TGTGCCAGCAATGAGTACAATGAGCAGTTCTTC

D: TRBD1
V: TRBV5-1
J: TRBJ2-7
size: many
CDR3: CASSLRTGKGVEQYF
DNA: TGCGCCAGCAGCCTGAGGACAGGGAAAGGGGTCGAGCAGTACTTC

D: NA
V: TRBV18
J: TRBJ1-5
size: NA
CDR3: CASSEQINQPQHF
DNA: TGTGCCAGCTCAGAACAGATCAATCAGCCCCAGCATTTT

D: NA
V: TRBV5-1
J: TRBJ2-3
size: NA
CDR3: CASSPWSEDTQYF
DNA: TGCGCCAGCAGCCCCTGGTCGGAGGATACGCAGTATTTT

D: NA
V: TRBV7-9
J: TRBJ2-2
size: many
CDR3: CARSGENTGELFF
DNA: TGTGCCAGATCAGGAGAGAACACCGGGGAGCTGTTTTTT

D: NA
V: TRBV20-1
J: TRBJ2-1
size: NA
CDR3: CSARDQAPNMEGQFF
DNA: TGCAGTGCTAGAGATCAGGCCCCAAACATGGAGGGGCAGTTCTTC

D: NA
V: TRBV10-3
J: TRBJ1-1
size: NA
CDR3: CAIRPGPSHENTEAFF
DNA: TGTGCCATCAGGCCGGGACCATCCCACGAGAACACTGAAGCTTTCTTT

D: NA
V: TRBV9
J: TRBJ1-3
size: many
CDR3: CASSPFGNTIYF
DNA: TGTGCCAGCAGCCCCTTTGGAAACACCATATATTTT

D: NA
V: TRBV4-1
J: TRBJ1-5
size: many
CDR3: CASSQELGPARSQHF
DNA: TGCGCCAGCAGCCAAGAACTGGGGCCGGCACGATCCCAGCATTTT

D: NA
V: TRBV12-3/TRBV12-4
J: TRBJ2-7
size: many
CDR3: CASSFAGGYEQYF
DNA: TGTGCCAGCAGTTTCGCAGGGGGGTACGAGCAGTACTTC

D: NA
V: TRBV5-5
J: TRBJ2-2
size: few
CDR3: CASSLRIGELFF
DNA: TGTGCCAGCAGCTTAAGGATCGGGGAGCTGTTTTTT

D: NA
V: TRBV5-1
J: TRBJ2-5
size: many
CDR3: CASSPLQGETQYF
DNA: TGCGCCAGCAGCCCCCTCCAGGGAGAGACCCAGTACTTC

D: NA
V: TRBV20-1
J: TRBJ2-3
size: many
CDR3: CSARVVDTQYF
DNA: TGCAGTGCTAGAGTGGTAGATACGCAGTATTTT

D: NA
V: TRBV2
J: TRBJ1-5
size: few
CDR3: CASNRGGNQPQHF
DNA: TGTGCCAGCAATAGGGGAGGGAATCAGCCCCAGCATTTT

D: TRBD1
V: TRBV28
J: TRBJ1-4
size: NA
CDR3: CASSFGTGNEKLFF
DNA: TGTGCCAGCAGTTTCGGGACAGGGAATGAAAAACTGTTTTTT

D: TRBD2
V: TRBV20-1
J: TRBJ2-3
size: many
CDR3: CSASGDFRDTQYF
DNA: TGCAGTGCCAGCGGGGACTTCCGAGATACGCAGTATTTT

D: NA
V: TRBV20-1
J: TRBJ2-5
size: NA
CDR3: CSAKTGYQETQYF
DNA: TGCAGTGCGAAAACAGGGTACCAAGAGACCCAGTACTTC

D: TRBD1
V: TRBV28
J: TRBJ2-1
size: many
CDR3: CASSSRDRVDEQFF
DNA: TGTGCCAGCAGTTCCAGGGACAGGGTCGATGAGCAGTTCTTC

D: NA
V: TRBV7-6
J: TRBJ2-1
size: many
CDR3: CASSLVGASSYNEQFF
DNA: TGTGCCAGCAGCTTAGTGGGGGCTAGCTCCTACAATGAGCAGTTCTTC

D: TRBD1
V: TRBV6-5
J: TRBJ2-2
size: many
CDR3: CASSYLTGANTGELFF
DNA: TGTGCCAGCAGTTACCTGACAGGGGCGAACACCGGGGAGCTGTTTTTT

D: NA
V: TRBV12-3/TRBV12-4
J: TRBJ2-2
size: few
CDR3: CASTRGGGNTGELFF
DNA: TGTGCCAGCACCCGAGGGGGTGGGAACACCGGGGAGCTGTTTTTT

D: TRBD2
V: TRBV20-1
J: TRBJ2-5
size: NA
CDR3: CSARDFALAGETQYF
DNA: TGCAGTGCTAGAGATTTTGCACTAGCGGGAGAGACCCAGTACTTC

D: TRBD1
V: TRBV27
J: TRBJ2-7
size: many
CDR3: CASSLNRGHRGEQYF
DNA: TGTGCCAGCAGTCTCAACAGGGGCCATAGGGGGGAGCAGTACTTC

D: NA
V: TRBV5-6
J: TRBJ2-3
size: many
CDR3: CASSALGVGATDTQYF
DNA: TGTGCCAGCAGCGCTCTGGGGGTAGGGGCCACAGATACGCAGTATTTT

D: TRBD2
V: TRBV10-3
J: TRBJ2-1
size: NA
CDR3: CAISEGPGGGPLRSYNEQFF
DNA: TGTGCCATCAGTGAAGGTCCTGGCGGGGGTCCTCTACGCTCCTACAATGAGCAGTTCTTC

D: TRBD2
V: TRBV7-2
J: TRBJ2-3
size: many
CDR3: CASSTRLAGAESDTQYF
DNA: TGTGCCAGCAGCACCCGACTAGCGGGAGCTGAGTCAGATACGCAGTATTTT